This T cell receptor (beta chain) was captured by sequencing in a study of blood T cell repertoires in COVID-19. Study-wide background: The United States, Italy and Spain provided the acute and convalescent COVID-19 samples. From T cells, B-cell-depleted T cells, or PBMCs came the material, which was cDNA or gDNA.

Germline CDR1 reads SSHAT; CDR2 reads FNYEAQ (reference sequence). The CDR3 sequence is 13 residues long. The V end lost 1 base, the J end lost 5 bases, and 8 bases lay between the germline ends. This clone was seen once. Per the study methods: Estimated nucleated cell counts came from reference gene primer amplification. Using immunoSEQ multiplex PCR, the repertoire was profiled, and TCRdb retains in-frame clones only, with some absent. V, J and clone size are those of that table, while D and trimming were read from the DNA. The table shows about 140,000 clones, with around 80% occurring only once. The sequencing sample was made of peripheral blood. This receptor was identified in an elderly woman in a cohort sampled during active or convalescent COVID-19. The chain is built from TRBV7-7 and TRBJ1-1; D uncertain. The CDR3, as DNA: TGTGCCAGCAGCTTAGTCCGCACAACTGAAGCTTTCTTT. Translating gives CASSLVRTTEAFF. The full variable domain, in which reference TRBV7-7 and TRBJ1-1 provide the parts outside the CDR3, is GAGVSQSPRYKVTKRGQDVTLRCDPISSHATLYWYQQALGQGPEFLTYFNYEAQPDKSGLPSDRFSAERPEGSISTLTIQRTEQRDSAMYRCASSLVRTTEAFFGQGTRLTVV.